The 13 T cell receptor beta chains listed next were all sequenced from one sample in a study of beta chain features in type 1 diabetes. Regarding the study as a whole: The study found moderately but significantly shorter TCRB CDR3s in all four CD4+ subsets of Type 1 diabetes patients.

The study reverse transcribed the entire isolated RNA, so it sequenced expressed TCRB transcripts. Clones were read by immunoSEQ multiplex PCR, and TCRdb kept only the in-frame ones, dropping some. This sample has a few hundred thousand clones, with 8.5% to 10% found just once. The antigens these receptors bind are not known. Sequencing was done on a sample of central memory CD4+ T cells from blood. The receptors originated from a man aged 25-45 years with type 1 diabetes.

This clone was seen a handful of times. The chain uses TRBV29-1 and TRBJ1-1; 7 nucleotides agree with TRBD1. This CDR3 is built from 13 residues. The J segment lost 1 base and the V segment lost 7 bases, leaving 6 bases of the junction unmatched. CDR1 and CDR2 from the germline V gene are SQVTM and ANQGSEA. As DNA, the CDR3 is TGCAGCGGCCTGGGACAGCGGAACACTGAAGCTTTCTTT. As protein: CSGLGQRNTEAFF.

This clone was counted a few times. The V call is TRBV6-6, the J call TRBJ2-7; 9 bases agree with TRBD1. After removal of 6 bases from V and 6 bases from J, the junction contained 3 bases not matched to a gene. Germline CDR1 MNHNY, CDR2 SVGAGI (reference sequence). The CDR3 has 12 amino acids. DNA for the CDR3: TGTGCCAGCAGGGGACAGGGCGGCGAGCAGTACTTC. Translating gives CASRGQGGEQYF.

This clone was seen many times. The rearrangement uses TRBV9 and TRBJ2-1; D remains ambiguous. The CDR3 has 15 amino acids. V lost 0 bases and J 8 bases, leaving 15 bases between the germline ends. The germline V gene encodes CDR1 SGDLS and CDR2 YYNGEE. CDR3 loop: CASSVVGSRLDEQFF. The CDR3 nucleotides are TGTGCCAGCAGCGTAGTTGGTAGCCGCCTGGATGAGCAGTTCTTC.

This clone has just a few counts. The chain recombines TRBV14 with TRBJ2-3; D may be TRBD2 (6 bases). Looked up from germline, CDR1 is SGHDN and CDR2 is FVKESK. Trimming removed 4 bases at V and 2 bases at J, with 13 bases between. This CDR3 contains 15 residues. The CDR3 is CASSPRLDSTDTQYF. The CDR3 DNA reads TGTGCCAGCAGCCCCCGACTAGACTCCACAGATACGCAGTATTTT.

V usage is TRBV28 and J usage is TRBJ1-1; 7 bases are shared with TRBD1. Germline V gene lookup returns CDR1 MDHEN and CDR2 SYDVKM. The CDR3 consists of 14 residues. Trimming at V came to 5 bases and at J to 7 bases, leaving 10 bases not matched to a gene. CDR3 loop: CASSLQGWGNEAFF. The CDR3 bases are TGTGCCAGCAGTCTACAGGGGTGGGGCAATGAAGCTTTCTTT.

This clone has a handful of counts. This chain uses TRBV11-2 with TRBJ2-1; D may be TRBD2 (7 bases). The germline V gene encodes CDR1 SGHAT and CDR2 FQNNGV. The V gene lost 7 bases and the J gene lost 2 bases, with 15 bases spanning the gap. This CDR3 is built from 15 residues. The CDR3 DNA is TGTGCCAGCAATGAAGGGGGAGGGGCCTACAATGAGCAGTTCTTC. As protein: CASNEGGGAYNEQFF.

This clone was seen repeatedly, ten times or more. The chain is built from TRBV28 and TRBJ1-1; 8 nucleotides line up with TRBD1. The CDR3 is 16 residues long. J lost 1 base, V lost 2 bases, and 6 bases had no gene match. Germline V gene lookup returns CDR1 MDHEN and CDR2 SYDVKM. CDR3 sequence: CASSLGGQGGNTEAFF. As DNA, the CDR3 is TGTGCCAGCAGTTTAGGAGGACAGGGAGGGAACACTGAAGCTTTCTTT.

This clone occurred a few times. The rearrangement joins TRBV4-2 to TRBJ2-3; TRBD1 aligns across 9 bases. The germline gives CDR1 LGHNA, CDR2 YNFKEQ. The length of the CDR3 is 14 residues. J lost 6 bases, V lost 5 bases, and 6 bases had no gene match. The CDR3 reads CASSIGTGTDTQYF. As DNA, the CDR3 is TGTGCCAGCAGCATCGGGACAGGGACGGATACGCAGTATTTT.

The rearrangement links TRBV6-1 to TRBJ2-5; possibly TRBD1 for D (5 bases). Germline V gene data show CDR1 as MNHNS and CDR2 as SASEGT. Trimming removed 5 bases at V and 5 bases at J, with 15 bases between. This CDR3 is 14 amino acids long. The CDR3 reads CASSLNPTDETQYF. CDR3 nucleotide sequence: TGTGCCAGCAGTTTGAACCCGACAGACGAGACCCAGTACTTC.

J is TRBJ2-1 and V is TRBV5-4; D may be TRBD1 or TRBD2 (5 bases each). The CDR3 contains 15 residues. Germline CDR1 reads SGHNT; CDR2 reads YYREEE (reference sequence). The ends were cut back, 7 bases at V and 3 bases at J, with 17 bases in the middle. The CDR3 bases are TGTGCCAGCCAGACCGGTGGGGACGTCTACAATGAGCAGTTCTTC. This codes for CASQTGGDVYNEQFF.

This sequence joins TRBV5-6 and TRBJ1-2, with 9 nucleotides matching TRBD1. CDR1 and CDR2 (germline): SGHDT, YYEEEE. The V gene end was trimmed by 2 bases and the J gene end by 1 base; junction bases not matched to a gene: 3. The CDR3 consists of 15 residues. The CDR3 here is CASSFPGQGNYGYTF. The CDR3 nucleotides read TGTGCCAGCAGCTTCCCGGGACAGGGTAACTATGGCTACACCTTC. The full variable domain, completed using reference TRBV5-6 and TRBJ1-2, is DAGVTQSPTHLIKTRGQQVTLRCSPKSGHDTVSWYQQALGQGPQFIFQYYEEEERQRGNFPDRFSGHQFPNYSSELNVNALLLGDSALYLCASSFPGQGNYGYTFGSGTRLTVV.

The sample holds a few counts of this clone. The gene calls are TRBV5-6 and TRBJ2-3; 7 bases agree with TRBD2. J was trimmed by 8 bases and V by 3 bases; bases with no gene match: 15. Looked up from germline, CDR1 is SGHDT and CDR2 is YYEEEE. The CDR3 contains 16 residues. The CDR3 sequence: CASSSFLAGARGTQYF. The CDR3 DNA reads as TGTGCCAGCAGCTCCTTCCTGGCGGGAGCTCGGGGTACGCAGTATTTT. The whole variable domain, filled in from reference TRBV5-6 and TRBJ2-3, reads DAGVTQSPTHLIKTRGQQVTLRCSPKSGHDTVSWYQQALGQGPQFIFQYYEEEERQRGNFPDRFSGHQFPNYSSELNVNALLLGDSALYLCASSSFLAGARGTQYFGPGTRLTVL.

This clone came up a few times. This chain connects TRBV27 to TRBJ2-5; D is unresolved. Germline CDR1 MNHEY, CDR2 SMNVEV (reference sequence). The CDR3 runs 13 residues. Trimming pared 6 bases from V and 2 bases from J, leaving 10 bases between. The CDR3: CASRAVYQETQYF. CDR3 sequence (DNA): TGTGCCAGCAGGGCAGTTTATCAAGAGACCCAGTACTTC.